This TCR beta chain was identified during a study of T cell responses to AZD1222 COVID-19 vaccine. The repertoire was sequenced with immunoSEQ multiplex PCR; TCRdb's copy has only in-frame clones and lacks some. The sample includes 130,000 to 150,000 clones, around 93% of them seen just once. CDR3 length: 14 residues. V lost 4 bases to trimming and J lost 0 bases, with 8 bases between them. The germline CDR1 and CDR2 sequences are SNHLY and FYNNEI. This sample comprised peripheral blood, obtained on day 0 of AZD1222 vaccination. The clonotype was recovered from an adult in good health. The chain couples TRBV2 to TRBJ2-3; the D is unclear. CDR3 protein: CASSVWASTDTQYF. The CDR3 nucleotides read TGTGCCAGCAGTGTCTGGGCTAGCACAGATACGCAGTATTTT. Variable domain in full (rest from reference TRBV2 and TRBJ2-3): EPEVTQTPSHQVTQMGQEVILRCVPISNHLYFYWYRQILGQKVEFLVSFYNNEISEKSEIFDDQFSVERPDGSNFTLKIRSTKLEDSAMYFCASSVWASTDTQYFGPGTRLTVL.